One T cell receptor beta chain is described in this entry. This CDR3 spans 12 amino acids. Trimming pared 5 bases from V and 1 base from J, leaving 6 bases between. From germline, CDR1 is MNHNY and CDR2 SVGAGI (reference sequence). Profiling relied on immunoSEQ multiplex PCR, and the TCRdb table lists in-frame clones only, not all of them. In the table there are about 59,000 clones, 83% of which are singletons. This specimen comes from a study of OX40 agonist ivuxolimab in advanced cancers. The sequence was collected from an adult with an advanced solid tumor such as melanoma, head and neck, liver or kidney cancer. Sample: CD4+ or CD8+ T cells sorted from blood, taken in a trial of the OX40 agonist ivuxolimab. V and J are TRBV6-6 and TRBJ2-7; no firm D call. For the CDR3, the DNA is TGTGCCAGCAGTGGTCAGTCCTACGAGCAGTACTTC. It translates to CASSGQSYEQYF.